The 22 T cell receptor beta chains presented below share a single source sample, sequenced in a study of cytomegalovirus exposure and HLA in healthy donors. Use of 60 Vbeta and 13 Jbeta primers characterized the PCR. Generated by immunoSEQ multiplex PCR, the TCRdb table keeps only in-frame clones and is missing some. The sample contains about 62,000 clones, around four fifths of which appear only once. Material for sequencing was PBMCs. Receptors were obtained from a man between 40 and 49 years old in good health and CMV-seronegative.

In DNA, the CDR3 is TGTGCCAGCAGTTTAGCGGGAGCTGGAGAGACCCAGTACTTC. This gives the protein CASSLAGAGETQYF. V is TRBV28 and J is TRBJ2-5, with 7 bases matching TRBD2. CDR1 and CDR2 (germline): MDHEN, SYDVKM. This CDR3 has 14 amino acids. V lost 2 bases, J lost 4 bases, and 4 bases stayed unmatched.

This clone was seen once. V usage is TRBV6-4 and J usage is TRBJ1-1; 8 nucleotides line up with TRBD1. Germline trimming cut 6 bases from V and 4 bases from J; bases unmatched to any gene: 7. This CDR3 spans 14 amino acids. The germline V gene has CDR1 MRHNA and CDR2 SNTAGT. DNA for the CDR3: TGTGCCAGCAGAGATACGGACAGGGTCACTGAAGCTTTCTTT. It encodes CASRDTDRVTEAFF.

The genes are TRBV6-5 and TRBJ2-7; 9 bases map to TRBD1. The CDR3 contains 11 residues. Germline V gives CDR1 MNHEY, CDR2 SVGAGI. V lost 8 bases, J lost 7 bases, and 3 bases stayed unmatched. CDR3 nucleotides: TGTGCCAGCGGACAGGGGTGGGAGCAGTACTTC. Its protein product is CASGQGWEQYF.

The genes are TRBV28 and TRBJ2-7, with D possibly being TRBD2 (6 bases). The CDR3 has 14 amino acids. Germline CDR1 MDHEN, CDR2 SYDVKM. The V end was cut by 5 bases, the J end by 3 bases, with 14 bases between. CDR3 in DNA: TGTGCCAGCAGTCCGGGACTGGCCAACTACGAGCAGTACTTC. Amino acids: CASSPGLANYEQYF.

The chain uses TRBV2 and TRBJ2-7; 7 bases map to TRBD1. Germline V gene lookup returns CDR1 SNHLY and CDR2 FYNNEI. V was pared by 6 bases and J by 1 base, with 9 bases of the junction left unmatched. CDR3 length equals 15 residues. Written as DNA, the CDR3 is TGTGCCAGCAGCCCGGACAGGTTGATATCCTACGAGCAGTACTTC. Translated, it gives CASSPDRLISYEQYF.

V usage is TRBV7-9 and J usage is TRBJ1-1; TRBD1 matches 8 bases. Germline-derived CDR1 and CDR2 are SEHNR and FQNEAQ (reference sequence). Germline trimming cut 2 bases from V and 0 bases from J; bases unmatched to any gene: 8. The CDR3 runs to 17 residues. CDR3 residues: CASSLSVRGLLNTEAFF. The CDR3 DNA reads as TGTGCCAGCAGCTTATCAGTCAGGGGGCTTTTGAACACTGAAGCTTTCTTT.

This clone was seen a few times. This chain uses TRBV5-4 with TRBJ2-1, with 13 bases aligning to TRBD2. Germline CDR1 reads SGHNT; CDR2 reads YYREEE (reference sequence). The CDR3 has 19 residues. Trimming took 4 bases from V and 3 from J; bases not matched to a gene: 13. The CDR3 loop reads CASSPRTSGRTNFYNEQFF. As DNA, the CDR3 is TGTGCCAGCAGCCCCAGGACTAGCGGGAGAACCAACTTCTACAATGAGCAGTTCTTC. Drawing the rest from reference TRBV5-4 and TRBJ2-1, the complete variable domain is ETGVTQSPTHLIKTRGQQVTLRCSSQSGHNTVSWYQQALGQGPQFIFQYYREEENGRGNFPPRFSGLQFPNYSSELNVNALELDDSALYLCASSPRTSGRTNFYNEQFFGPGTRLTVL.

The chain has TRBV11-2 and TRBJ1-4; 8 bases map to TRBD1. Unmatched junction bases numbered 3, after V lost 5 bases and J lost 7 bases. Per the germline V gene, CDR1 is SGHAT and CDR2 is FQNNGV. The CDR3 totals 13 residues. CDR3 in DNA: TGTGCCAGCAGCGGACAGGGAGGTGAAAAACTGTTTTTT. This gives the protein CASSGQGGEKLFF.

This clone has a handful of counts. The CDR3: CASSQIGVSNQPQHF. The CDR3 bases are TGCGCCAGCAGCCAGATCGGGGTCAGCAATCAGCCCCAGCATTTT. The chain combines TRBV4-1 with TRBJ1-5; no firm D call. Germline V gene data show CDR1 as MGHRA and CDR2 as YSYEKL. The CDR3 length is 15 residues. The germline V and J ends were trimmed by 3 bases and 1 base, with 10 bases remaining between them.

J is TRBJ2-1 and V is TRBV19, with D perhaps TRBD1 (6 bases). Germline loops: CDR1 LNHDA, CDR2 SQIVND (reference sequence). Trimming stripped 4 bases from V and 4 bases from J, with 11 bases between. The CDR3 runs to 14 residues. CDR3 loop: CASSTGTPYNEQFF. DNA for the CDR3: TGTGCCAGTAGTACCGGGACACCATACAATGAGCAGTTCTTC.

As regards this clone: The same CDR3 can be traced to other DNA sequences in this sample. J is TRBJ1-1 and V is TRBV29-1; no reliable D call. The CDR3 has 13 residues. Trimming stripped 6 bases from V and 5 bases from J, with 16 bases between. CDR1 SQVTM and CDR2 ANQGSEA come from the germline V gene. CDR3 coding DNA: TGCAGCGTAAGAGACCGGGGTGCAACTGAAGCTTTCTTT. Amino acids: CSVRDRGATEAFF.

This clone was observed a handful of times. J is TRBJ1-1 and V is TRBV27, with 8 bases lining up with TRBD1. CDR1 and CDR2 from the germline V gene are MNHEY and SMNVEV (reference sequence). With V trimmed by 6 bases and J by 4 bases, 4 bases remained unmatched. The CDR3 spans 13 residues. The CDR3 reads CASREDRVTEAFF. The CDR3 DNA reads TGTGCCAGCAGGGAGGACAGGGTCACTGAAGCTTTCTTT.

This clone showed up just once. The V call is TRBV2, the J call TRBJ2-2; TRBD1 might be the D (6 bases). The CDR3 is made up of 13 amino acids. Germline V gene sequence: CDR1 SNHLY, CDR2 FYNNEI. Trimming removed 6 bases at V and 7 bases at J, with 12 bases between. CDR3 protein: CASRGAFRGELFF. The DNA of the CDR3 is TGTGCCAGCAGGGGGGCGTTCCGCGGGGAGCTGTTTTTT.

The gene calls are TRBV6-5 and TRBJ2-1; 7 bases fit TRBD1. V dropped 7 bases and J dropped 5; count of bases not matched to a gene: 8. CDR3 length: 14 residues. Germline V gene lookup returns CDR1 MNHEY and CDR2 SVGAGI. The CDR3 spells CASKVPTGNNEQFF. The CDR3 coding sequence is TGTGCCAGCAAGGTACCGACAGGGAACAATGAGCAGTTCTTC.

The chain carries TRBV11-2 and TRBJ1-2; 7 nucleotides align to TRBD1. The length of the CDR3 is 17 residues. CDR1 is SGHAT, CDR2 FQNNGV, per germline. With 2 bases clipped from V and 4 bases from J, the junction kept 13 bases outside the gene matches. CDR3: CASSLTKGAGGGYGYTF. Here the CDR3 DNA reads TGTGCCAGCAGCTTAACAAAAGGGGCAGGGGGAGGCTATGGCTACACCTTC.

The chain employs TRBV4-1 and TRBJ1-5; 9 bases are a match to TRBD1. Germline V gives CDR1 MGHRA, CDR2 YSYEKL. V shed 1 base and J 2 bases; nucleotides not matched to a gene: 6. This CDR3 has 17 residues. CDR3 sequence: CASSQGTGELGNQPQHF. CDR3 nucleotide sequence: TGCGCCAGCAGCCAAGGGACAGGGGAACTAGGCAATCAGCCCCAGCATTTT.

The chain recombines TRBV19 with TRBJ2-7; 8 nucleotides match TRBD1. Looked up from germline, CDR1 is LNHDA and CDR2 is SQIVND (reference sequence). Losses at the gene ends were 7 bases for V and 4 bases for J; bases not matched to a gene: 9. The CDR3 sequence is 14 residues long. The CDR3 nucleotides are TGTGCCAGTACCCCCGGGCAGGGGGCGTACGAGCAGTACTTC. This codes for CASTPGQGAYEQYF.

This clone came up a few times. This chain links TRBV6-6 with TRBJ2-5; unclear D gene. The germline CDR1 and CDR2 sequences are MNHNY and SVGAGI (reference sequence). The CDR3 has 13 amino acids. Trimming took off 0 bases at V and 3 bases at J, with 5 bases between the two ends. The CDR3 nucleotides are TGTGCCAGCAGTTACTCGGCAGAAGAGACCCAGTACTTC. Protein: CASSYSAEETQYF.

The chain carries TRBV20-1 and TRBJ1-1, with a tentative D call TRBD1 (6 bases). The CDR3 extends over 11 amino acids. Trimming pared 6 bases from V and 4 bases from J, leaving 9 bases between. Germline V gene lookup returns CDR1 DFQATT and CDR2 SNEGSKA (reference sequence). The CDR3 is CSAQGTTEAFF. As DNA, the CDR3 is TGCAGTGCCCAGGGGACCACTGAAGCTTTCTTT.

The chain combines TRBV6-6 with TRBJ2-3; D not certain. V shed 4 bases and J shed 0 bases, with 11 bases lying between them. The CDR3 loop spans 15 amino acids. Germline CDR1 is MNHNY and CDR2 is SVGAGI (reference sequence). CDR3: CASSWAQASTDTQYF. CDR3 sequence (DNA): TGTGCCAGCAGTTGGGCCCAGGCTAGCACAGATACGCAGTATTTT.

The rearrangement joins TRBV2 to TRBJ2-2, with a tentative D call TRBD1 (5 bases). Germline V CDR1 and CDR2: SNHLY, FYNNEI. CDR3 length: 15 amino acids. V shed 0 bases and J shed 2 bases, with 7 bases lying between them. The CDR3 coding sequence is TGTGCCAGCAGTGAAGCTAGGGGTAACACCGGGGAGCTGTTTTTT. Encoded protein: CASSEARGNTGELFF.

DNA of the CDR3: TGTGCCAGCAGGCAGGGGGCGATCGGGGAGCTGTTTTTT. This encodes CASRQGAIGELFF. This chain joins TRBV13 and TRBJ2-2; 8 bases line up with TRBD1. Germline CDR1 is PRHDT and CDR2 is FYEKMQ (reference sequence). J lost 7 bases, V lost 6 bases, and 4 bases had no gene match. The CDR3 runs 13 residues.